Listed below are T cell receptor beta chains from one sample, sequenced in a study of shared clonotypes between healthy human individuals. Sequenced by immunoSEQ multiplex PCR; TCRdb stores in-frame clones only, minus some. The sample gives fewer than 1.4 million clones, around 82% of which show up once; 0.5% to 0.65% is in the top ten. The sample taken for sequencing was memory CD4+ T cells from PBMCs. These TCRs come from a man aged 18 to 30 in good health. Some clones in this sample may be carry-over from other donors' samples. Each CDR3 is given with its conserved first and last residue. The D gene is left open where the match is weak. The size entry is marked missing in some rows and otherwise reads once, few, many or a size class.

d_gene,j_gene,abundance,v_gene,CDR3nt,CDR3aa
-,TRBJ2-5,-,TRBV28,TGTGCCAGCAGCCAAGGGTATCCACGGGAGACCCAGTACTTC,CASSQGYPRETQYF
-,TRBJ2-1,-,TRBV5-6,TGTGCCAGCAGCTTGCAAACGGGAGCGGCCTACAATGAGCAGTTCTTC,CASSLQTGAAYNEQFF
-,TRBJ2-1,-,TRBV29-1,TGCAGCGTACCGCGGAACAGATCCCCCAGTGAGCAGTTCTTC,CSVPRNRSPSEQFF
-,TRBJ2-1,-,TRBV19,TGTGCCAGTAGTAGCGACAGGCGACCCAACAATGAGCAGTTCTTC,CASSSDRRPNNEQFF
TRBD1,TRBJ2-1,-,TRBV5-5,TGTGCCAGCAGCTTGGTACCTTCTCCACAGGGGGCGCGGCAACAGTTCTTC,CASSLVPSPQGARQQFF
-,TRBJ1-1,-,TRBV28,TGTGCCAGCAGTACCAGCGGGGGAGGGATCAACACTGAAGCTTTCTTT,CASSTSGGGINTEAFF
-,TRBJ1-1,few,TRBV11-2,TGTGCCAGCAGCGCCCGGTCTCCTGAAGCTTTCTTT,CASSARSPEAFF
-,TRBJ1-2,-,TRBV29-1,TGCAGCGTTGAAAAGTTGAGGGACGGAGGGGGTGGCTATGGCTACACCTTC,CSVEKLRDGGGGYGYTF
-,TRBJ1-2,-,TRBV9,TGTGCCAGCAGCCCTTCGGGTCTTGGGATAAACTATGGCTACACCTTC,CASSPSGLGINYGYTF
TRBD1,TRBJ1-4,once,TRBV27,TGTGCCAGCAGTCCAGGGACAGGGGATGTAAAACTGTTTTTT,CASSPGTGDVKLFF
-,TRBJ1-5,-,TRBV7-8,TGTGCCAGCAGCTTGGTAGGACGGAGCAATCAGCCCCAGCATTTT,CASSLVGRSNQPQHF
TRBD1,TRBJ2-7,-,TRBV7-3,TGTGCCAGCAGCCGGACAGGGAACCACGAGCAGTACTTC,CASSRTGNHEQYF
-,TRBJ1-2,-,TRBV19,TGTGCCAGTAGTATCCAGGGCAGCGACTATGGCTACACCTTC,CASSIQGSDYGYTF
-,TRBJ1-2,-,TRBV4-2,TGTGCCAGCAGCCAAGATAGAGGTACAGAATATGGCTACACCTTC,CASSQDRGTEYGYTF
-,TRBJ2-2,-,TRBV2,TGTGCCAGCAGTGGAGACGCCGGGGAGCTGTTTTTT,CASSGDAGELFF
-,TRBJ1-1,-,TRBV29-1,TGCAGCGTTATGGGGGGTTCGAACACTGAAGCTTTCTTT,CSVMGGSNTEAFF
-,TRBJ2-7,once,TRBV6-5,TGTGCCAGCAGTGCGGGAAAGGGGAGCTATAGCGAGCAGTACTTC,CASSAGKGSYSEQYF
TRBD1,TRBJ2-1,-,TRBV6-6,TGTGCCAGCAGAGAAACCGGGACAGGGACCTACAATGAGCAGTTCTTC,CASRETGTGTYNEQFF
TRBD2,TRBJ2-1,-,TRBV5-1,TGCGCCAGCAGCATCCGACTAGCGGGGTACAATGAGCAGTTCTTC,CASSIRLAGYNEQFF
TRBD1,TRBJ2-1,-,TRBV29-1,TGCAGCGTTGGGGACAGGGTGGCCTACAATGAGCAGTTCTTC,CSVGDRVAYNEQFF
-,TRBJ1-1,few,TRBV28,TGTGCCACCTGGCCGAAGGTGAACACTGAAGCTTTCTTT,CATWPKVNTEAFF
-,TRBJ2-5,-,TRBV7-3,TGTGCCAGCAGCTATGACCAAGAGACCCAGTACTTC,CASSYDQETQYF
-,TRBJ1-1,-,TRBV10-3,TGTGCCAGCCAACACCAGACCTCGAACACTGAAGCTTTCTTT,CASQHQTSNTEAFF
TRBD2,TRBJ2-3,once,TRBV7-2,TGTGCCAGCAGCCAGCGGGAGTTCCCAGATACGCAGTATTTT,CASSQREFPDTQYF
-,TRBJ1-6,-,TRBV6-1,TGTGCCAGCAGTTTCGAAGGTACCCTCCACTTT,CASSFEGTLHF
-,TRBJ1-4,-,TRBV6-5,TGTGCCAGCAGTTACTCGAGGGGTTTAAATGAAAAACTGTTTTTT,CASSYSRGLNEKLFF
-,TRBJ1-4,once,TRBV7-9,TGTGCCAGCAGCCTGGGGGGAACTAATGAAAAACTGTTTTTT,CASSLGGTNEKLFF
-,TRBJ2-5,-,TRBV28,TGTGCCAGCAGTTCGGGGTCAGATTGGGTTCTCGGTAGGGCCCAGTACTTC,CASSSGSDWVLGRAQYF
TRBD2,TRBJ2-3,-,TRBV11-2,TGTGCCAGCAGCTTAGAGGGGGTAGCGGGGGTCACAGATACGCAGTATTTT,CASSLEGVAGVTDTQYF
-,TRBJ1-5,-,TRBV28,TGTGCCAGCAGTGGGCAATTAGTGGTTCAGCCCCAGCATTTT,CASSGQLVVQPQHF
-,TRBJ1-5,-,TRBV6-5,TGTGCCAGCAGTTTAACCGAGGGGGGTAATCAGCCCCAGCATTTT,CASSLTEGGNQPQHF
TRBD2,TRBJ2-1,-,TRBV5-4,TGTGCCAGCAGCGCCGGGACTAACCATGAGCAGTTCTTC,CASSAGTNHEQFF
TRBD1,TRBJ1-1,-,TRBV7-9,TGTGCCAGCAGCCGATCAGGGGGCAACACTGAAGCTTTCTTT,CASSRSGGNTEAFF
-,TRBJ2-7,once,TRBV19,TGTGCCAGTAGTCTCCAGGGAATCCCCTCCGGGCAGTACTTC,CASSLQGIPSGQYF
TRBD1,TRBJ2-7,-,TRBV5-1,TGCGCCAGCAGCTCCATACAGGGGTTCTACGAGCAGTACTTC,CASSSIQGFYEQYF
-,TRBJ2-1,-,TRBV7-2,TGTGCCAGCAGGGCCCGGGGTAGCGGATACAATGAGCAGTTCTTC,CASRARGSGYNEQFF
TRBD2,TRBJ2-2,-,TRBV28,TGTGCCAGCAGTTCTAGCGGCGACGGGAGGTCCGGGGAGCTGTTTTTT,CASSSSGDGRSGELFF
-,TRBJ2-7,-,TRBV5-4,TGTGCCAGCAGCTTGGCCTCTTCCTACGAGCAGTACTTC,CASSLASSYEQYF
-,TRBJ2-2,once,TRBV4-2,TGTGCCAGCAGCCAAGATGGAAGGAGCACCGGGGAGCTGTTTTTT,CASSQDGRSTGELFF
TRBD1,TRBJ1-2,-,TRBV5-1,TGCGCCAGCAGCCCCGGCCGGGGGCAGGGGGTAGGTGGCTACACCTTC,CASSPGRGQGVGGYTF
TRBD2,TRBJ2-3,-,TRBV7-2,TGTGCCAGCAGCACTAGCGGGACTCGTACAGATACGCAGTATTTT,CASSTSGTRTDTQYF
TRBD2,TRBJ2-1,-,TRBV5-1,TGCGCCAGCAGCTTAGCGGGAGTCCGCAATGAGCAGTTCTTC,CASSLAGVRNEQFF
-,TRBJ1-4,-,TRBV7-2,TGTGCCAGCAGCTTAGGATTGGGGAATGAAAAACTGTTTTTT,CASSLGLGNEKLFF
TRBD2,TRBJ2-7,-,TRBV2,TGTGCCAGCAGTACAGAAGGGACTAGCGGGACCAAACGCTACTTC,CASSTEGTSGTKRYF
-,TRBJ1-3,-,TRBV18,TGTGCCAGCTCACCACCCACCGCACCGGGAAACACCATATATTTT,CASSPPTAPGNTIYF
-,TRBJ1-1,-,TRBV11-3,TGTGCCAGCAGCTTTCAGGAGAACACTGAAGCTTTCTTT,CASSFQENTEAFF
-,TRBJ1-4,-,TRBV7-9,TGTGCCAGCAGCTTAGCTGCGGGGGCAAGCGAAAAACTGTTTTTT,CASSLAAGASEKLFF
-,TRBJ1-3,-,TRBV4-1,TGCGCCAGCAGCCTGGAAGGGGATGGAAACACCATATATTTT,CASSLEGDGNTIYF
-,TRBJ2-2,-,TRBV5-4,TGTGCCAGCAGCTTGGCCTCCCCGAACACCGGGGAGCTGTTTTTT,CASSLASPNTGELFF
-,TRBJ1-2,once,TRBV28,TGTGCCAGCAGTTTATGGGCTAGCTCTGGCTACACCTTC,CASSLWASSGYTF
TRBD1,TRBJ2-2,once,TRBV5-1,TGCGCCAGCAGCAAGCGGACAGGGGCACCGAACACCGGGGAGCTGTTTTTT,CASSKRTGAPNTGELFF